The TCR beta chain described here comes from a study of CD8 T cells in ankylosing spondylitis. Whole-study results and caveats: A TCR beta motif of under ten highly homologous variants appeared characteristic of ankylosing spondylitis blood. Peripheral blood held disease-linked clones only at relatively low frequency, and these were CD8+. It was reported that disease-linked clones were significantly enriched in matched ankylosing spondylitis synovial fluid.

V was pared by 0 bases and J by 7 bases, with 13 bases between. The CDR3 is 13 amino acids. Per the germline V gene, CDR1 is DFQATT and CDR2 is SNEGSKA (reference sequence). Scientists made TCR beta libraries using quantitative 5'-RACE with molecular barcodes. TCRdb passed the 5' RACE reads through MiXCR, listing each CDR3 protein once. The sample consists of about 90,000 distinct CDR3 sequences, around 27% of them appearing once. Only a few counts were recorded for this clonotype. Its antigen remains unidentified. The clonotype was recovered from a male donor with ankylosing spondylitis or in good health (not recorded which). The chain has TRBV20-1 and TRBJ2-7; D ambiguous. The specimen sequenced was blood, either unsorted or a sorted T cell fraction (not recorded which). The CDR3 loop reads CSARDSAKGEQYF. CDR3 DNA sequence: TGCAGTGCTAGAGATAGTGCTAAGGGAGAGCAGTACTTC.